These T cell receptor beta chains were read from a single sample in a study of blood T cell repertoires in COVID-19. Using immunoSEQ multiplex PCR, the repertoire was profiled, and TCRdb retains in-frame clones only, with some absent. In the table there are 20,000 or so clones, roughly 86% of which are singletons. Sequenced: peripheral blood. All receptors come from an older man with acute or convalescent COVID-19. Both conserved end residues are part of each CDR3. A D gene is named only where the DNA matches it firmly. Expanded clones get a size class; other rows say once, few or many, or leave the size out.

CDR3 DNA	CDR3 protein	clone size	V gene	J gene	D gene
TGCGCCAGCAGCAGAGATAGCTCCTACAATGAGCAGTTCTTC	CASSRDSSYNEQFF	NA	TRBV5-1	TRBJ2-1	NA
TGTGCCAGCAGTTCCTCCGGACAGGAAGGCACTGAAGCTTTCTTT	CASSSSGQEGTEAFF	NA	TRBV28	TRBJ1-1	TRBD1
TGCGCCAGCAGCGGAGGGGGCGCGAGGTCACCCCTCCACTTT	CASSGGGARSPLHF	NA	TRBV5-1	TRBJ1-6	TRBD1
TGTGCCAGTAGTCGACAGGAGTTGAACACTGAAGCTTTCTTT	CASSRQELNTEAFF	NA	TRBV19	TRBJ1-1	NA
TGTGCCAGCTCCCGACAGCCCAACAATGAGCAGTTCTTC	CASSRQPNNEQFF	NA	TRBV6-5	TRBJ2-1	NA
TGTGCCAGCAGTTCCATTCTGGCGGGATCGTCCCAGTATTTT	CASSSILAGSSQYF	NA	TRBV27	TRBJ2-3	NA
TGCGCCAGCAGCTTGGCTGGGGGGGCCAGGAGCTACACCTTC	CASSLAGGARSYTF	NA	TRBV5-1	TRBJ1-2	NA
TGTGCCACCAGCAGAGGACAGGGGAGGAAAAACACCGGGGAGCTGTTTTTT	CATSRGQGRKNTGELFF	NA	TRBV15	TRBJ2-2	TRBD1
TGTGCCAGCAGCCCCTCCGGGACTAGCGGGTTTACGAACACCGGGGAGCTGTTTTTT	CASSPSGTSGFTNTGELFF	NA	TRBV9	TRBJ2-2	TRBD2
TGTGCCAGCAGCTCGAACCTGGGGCAGGGGACAAACGAGCAGTTCTTC	CASSSNLGQGTNEQFF	NA	TRBV6-2/TRBV6-3	TRBJ2-1	NA
TGTGCCAGCAGTTTTAAAGGGGCTGCCACTGAAGCTTTCTTT	CASSFKGAATEAFF	NA	TRBV27	TRBJ1-1	NA
TGTGCCAGCAGAGGACTCTCCTACAATGAGCAGTTCTTC	CASRGLSYNEQFF	NA	TRBV7-9	TRBJ2-1	NA
TGCGCCAGCAGCCAAGCCCAAACAGGGTATTATAATGAAAAACTGTTTTTT	CASSQAQTGYYNEKLFF	NA	TRBV4-3	TRBJ1-4	NA
TGCGCCAGCAGCATAGGCGGGTTACTGAACACTGAAGCTTTCTTT	CASSIGGLLNTEAFF	NA	TRBV5-1	TRBJ1-1	NA
TGTGCCAGCAGCCCACGGGTAGCGGGAACGAAGCAGTACTTC	CASSPRVAGTKQYF	NA	TRBV7-8	TRBJ2-7	TRBD2
TGTGCCAGCAGTTTTCGACAGGACCCCTACGAGCAGTACTTC	CASSFRQDPYEQYF	few	TRBV27	TRBJ2-7	NA
TGTGCCAGCAGCTGGGAGGATAGGGAAGCTTTCTTT	CASSWEDREAFF	NA	TRBV5-4	TRBJ1-1	NA
TGTGCCAGCAGCGTAGTTTCAGGGGGCTTTGAAAAACTGTTTTTT	CASSVVSGGFEKLFF	NA	TRBV9	TRBJ1-4	TRBD1
TGTGCCAGCAGCCCTCAAGCGGGAGGCGAGCAGTACTTC	CASSPQAGGEQYF	NA	TRBV7-3	TRBJ2-7	TRBD2
TGTGCCAGCAGCGTTAGCGGGAGTTCGGATACGCAGTATTTT	CASSVSGSSDTQYF	once	TRBV9	TRBJ2-3	TRBD2
TGCGCCAGCAGCCCGGGGGGGGCCAACGTCCTGACTTTC	CASSPGGANVLTF	NA	TRBV4-1	TRBJ2-6	NA
TGTGCCAGCAGTTACCCCGAGACAGGGGAGAACACTGAAGCTTTCTTT	CASSYPETGENTEAFF	NA	TRBV6-2/TRBV6-3	TRBJ1-1	TRBD1
TGTGCCAGCAGTTACGGGGGGTCTGGGTCCTACAATGAGCAGTTCTTC	CASSYGGSGSYNEQFF	NA	TRBV6-6	TRBJ2-1	NA
TGTGCCAGCTCACCGAGGGCAGATACGCAGTATTTT	CASSPRADTQYF	NA	TRBV18	TRBJ2-3	NA
TGTGCCAGCAGCGCCCTCGACAGGGGGCGGAATGAAAAACTGTTTTTT	CASSALDRGRNEKLFF	NA	TRBV9	TRBJ1-4	TRBD1
TGTGCCAGCAGCACCCTAGTCCCAGGGCCCCTCTCTGGGGCCAACGTCCTGACTTTC	CASSTLVPGPLSGANVLTF	NA	TRBV7-2	TRBJ2-6	NA
TGTGCCAGCGGGGGGACAGGGGAAACCGGGGAGCTGTTTTTT	CASGGTGETGELFF	NA	TRBV7-9	TRBJ2-2	TRBD1
TGTGCCAGCAGCTTAGCGGGGACAGAACAAGAGACCCAGTACTTC	CASSLAGTEQETQYF	NA	TRBV7-2	TRBJ2-5	TRBD1
TGTGCCAGTGGGACTAGCGGAGAGACCCAGTACTTC	CASGTSGETQYF	NA	TRBV19	TRBJ2-5	TRBD2
TGTGCCAGCAGCTTGGACGCGGGAGGCTCAGATACGCAGTATTTT	CASSLDAGGSDTQYF	few	TRBV5-6	TRBJ2-3	TRBD2
TGTGCCAGCAGTTACTCCCACAGGGGGACCAACTACGAGCAGTACTTC	CASSYSHRGTNYEQYF	NA	TRBV6-6	TRBJ2-7	TRBD1
TGTGCCAGCGGACCATTAAGACAGACCCTAGAGCAGTACTTC	CASGPLRQTLEQYF	NA	TRBV7-9	TRBJ2-7	NA
TGTGCCAGCAGCCAGGGGGCGAAGAATCAGCCCCAGCATTTT	CASSQGAKNQPQHF	NA	TRBV9	TRBJ1-5	TRBD1
TGTGCCAGCAGATTCTCGGGGGAAGAGACCCAGTACTTC	CASRFSGEETQYF	once	TRBV25-1	TRBJ2-5	NA
TGTGCCAGCAGCTTAATGGCCCAGGAACATTCACCCCTCCACTTT	CASSLMAQEHSPLHF	NA	TRBV7-8	TRBJ1-6	NA
TGTGCCAGCAGCTCCCGAGCGACTAGCTCTGGGGCCAACGTCCTGACTTTC	CASSSRATSSGANVLTF	NA	TRBV9	TRBJ2-6	NA
TGTGCCAGCAGCAAAGCGGGAGTGGAGACCCAGTACTTC	CASSKAGVETQYF	NA	TRBV7-9	TRBJ2-5	TRBD2